This T cell receptor (beta chain) was observed in a study of CD4 T cells in relation to SARS-CoV-2 and coronaviruses. Across the study: Shared crossreactive spike epitopes were mapped to their HLA restriction.

Before the COVID-19 pandemic, during about 2010-2018, CD4+ T cells were taken from unexposed donors. Assay: immunoSEQ multiplex PCR; the TCRdb copy retains only in-frame clones and omits some. Of 68,000 or so clones listed, approximately 95% are singletons. This receptor was obtained from a human donor in good health. The specimen sequenced was naive CD4+ T cells from PBMCs. Subset indicated: naive CD4+ T cells isolated by negative enrichment.

CDR3 loop: CASWDRVSEQYF. CDR3 coding DNA: TGTGCCAGCTGGGACAGGGTTAGCGAGCAGTACTTC. The V gene is TRBV6-6, the J gene TRBJ2-7; 9 nucleotides align to TRBD1. Trimming cost V 8 bases and J 6 bases; bases outside gene matches: 5. CDR1 is MNHNY, CDR2 SVGAGI, per germline (reference sequence). CDR3 length equals 12 residues.